Listed below are T cell receptor beta chains from one sample, sequenced in a study of blood T cell repertoires in COVID-19. This table comes from immunoSEQ multiplex PCR, and its TCRdb copy is limited to in-frame clones, with some not included. This table has 230,000 or so clones, about nine tenths appearing once. The sequenced sample consisted of PBMCs or T cells enriched from blood (not recorded which). The receptors originated from a woman in her twenties or thirties who had recovered from COVID-19. CDR3s include the opening cysteine and the closing phenylalanine or tryptophan. Fields, in order: CDR3 DNA, CDR3 protein, D gene, clone size, J gene, V gene. D genes are given only for firm matches. Clone size is given for some rows only: seen once, a few or many times, or a class if the clone is expanded.

DNA: TGTGCCAGTAGTATGCCAGAGAACACTGAAGCTTTCTTT
CDR3: CASSMPENTEAFF
D: -
size: -
J: TRBJ1-1
V: TRBV19

DNA: TGTGCCAGTAGACCCGGGGAACACCTCCGAGATGGCTACACCTTC
CDR3: CASRPGEHLRDGYTF
D: -
size: -
J: TRBJ1-2
V: TRBV19

DNA: TGTGCCAGCAGTCCGCAGGGGGTGGGTGGAAACACCATATATTTT
CDR3: CASSPQGVGGNTIYF
D: TRBD1
size: -
J: TRBJ1-3
V: TRBV2

DNA: TGCGCCAGCAGCACCGGGAGGACCCAGCCCCAGCATTTT
CDR3: CASSTGRTQPQHF
D: -
size: -
J: TRBJ1-5
V: TRBV4-3

DNA: TGTGCCAGCACTCCGGGACAGGGGACGGTGGCTGAAGCTTTCTTT
CDR3: CASTPGQGTVAEAFF
D: TRBD1
size: -
J: TRBJ1-1
V: TRBV3-1/TRBV3-2

DNA: TGTGCCAGCAGCTTAGCGGGGCAGAACTATGGCTACACCTTC
CDR3: CASSLAGQNYGYTF
D: -
size: -
J: TRBJ1-2
V: TRBV7-8

DNA: TGTGCCAGCAGCAAAGAACAAGCGGGACGGGGAGAGACCCAGTACTTC
CDR3: CASSKEQAGRGETQYF
D: TRBD2
size: -
J: TRBJ2-5
V: TRBV5-6

DNA: TGTGCCAGCAGCTTGGGGGGGACAGGATTGTTTTCACCCCTCCACTTT
CDR3: CASSLGGTGLFSPLHF
D: TRBD1
size: -
J: TRBJ1-6
V: TRBV7-3

DNA: TGTGCCAGTAGGGACAGGGGAAGTAGCTATGGCTACACCTTC
CDR3: CASRDRGSSYGYTF
D: TRBD1
size: -
J: TRBJ1-2
V: TRBV19

DNA: TGTGCCAGCAGCCAAGCCCTTCCGGGGGGGCCAAACATCGACAATGAGCAGTTCTTC
CDR3: CASSQALPGGPNIDNEQFF
D: TRBD2
size: -
J: TRBJ2-1
V: TRBV3-1/TRBV3-2

DNA: TGTGCCAGCAGCAGCCTCGACAGGGACAAGTGCACAGATACGCAGTATTTT
CDR3: CASSSLDRDKCTDTQYF
D: -
size: -
J: TRBJ2-3
V: TRBV21-1

DNA: TGCAGCGCCGGGACAGGGGGGAATTCACCCCTCCACTTT
CDR3: CSAGTGGNSPLHF
D: TRBD1
size: few
J: TRBJ1-6
V: TRBV29-1

DNA: TGTGCCAGCAGTTACTCGGGCCCAGATACGCAGTATTTT
CDR3: CASSYSGPDTQYF
D: -
size: -
J: TRBJ2-3
V: TRBV6-5

DNA: TGTGCCAGCAGCCAAGAAGTTCGGGGGATGAACACTGAAGCTTTCTTT
CDR3: CASSQEVRGMNTEAFF
D: -
size: few
J: TRBJ1-1
V: TRBV3-1/TRBV3-2

DNA: TGCGCCAGCAGCCTCATTGGTCTAGCGGGGGGGCCTCGGGCCGGGGAGCTGTTTTTT
CDR3: CASSLIGLAGGPRAGELFF
D: TRBD2
size: -
J: TRBJ2-2
V: TRBV5-1

DNA: TGTGCCAGCAGGTACGGGACAGGGCTTATTAACACTGAAGCTTTCTTT
CDR3: CASRYGTGLINTEAFF
D: TRBD1
size: -
J: TRBJ1-1
V: TRBV6-5

DNA: TGTGCCAGCAGCCAATCCGCCGGGGGTCTAGGCACTGAAGCTTTCTTT
CDR3: CASSQSAGGLGTEAFF
D: -
size: -
J: TRBJ1-1
V: TRBV16

DNA: TGTGCCAGCAGTAAACTTAGGGACAGGATACAAGAGACCCAGTACTTC
CDR3: CASSKLRDRIQETQYF
D: TRBD1
size: -
J: TRBJ2-5
V: TRBV27

DNA: TGTGCCAGCAGCTCAAGGACAGGGGGAAAAGAGACCCAGTACTTC
CDR3: CASSSRTGGKETQYF
D: TRBD1
size: -
J: TRBJ2-5
V: TRBV5-6

DNA: TGTGCCAGCAGCCTCGGGACAGGGTACGATCAGCCCCAGCATTTT
CDR3: CASSLGTGYDQPQHF
D: TRBD1
size: -
J: TRBJ1-5
V: TRBV6-5

DNA: TGTGCCAGCAGTTCAGGGACTAGCGGGGGAACCTACAATGAGCAGTTCTTC
CDR3: CASSSGTSGGTYNEQFF
D: TRBD2
size: -
J: TRBJ2-1
V: TRBV27

DNA: TGTGCCAGCAGCTCTAGGACTAGCGGTTACACAGATACGCAGTATTTT
CDR3: CASSSRTSGYTDTQYF
D: TRBD2
size: -
J: TRBJ2-3
V: TRBV7-9

DNA: TGTGCCAGCAGCCCCCGACCGGGACAGGCTGGAAACACCATATATTTT
CDR3: CASSPRPGQAGNTIYF
D: TRBD1
size: -
J: TRBJ1-3
V: TRBV9

DNA: TGTGCCAGCAGCTCGACCGGGACATTACAAGGCAGTGAGCAGTTCTTC
CDR3: CASSSTGTLQGSEQFF
D: -
size: -
J: TRBJ2-1
V: TRBV11-2

DNA: TGTGCCAGCAGCCTGGGACAGGCCCTCTCCTACGAGCAGTACTTC
CDR3: CASSLGQALSYEQYF
D: TRBD1
size: -
J: TRBJ2-7
V: TRBV11-1

DNA: TGTGCCAGCAGGAGACAGGGGAGAGTATGGACTGAAGCTTTCTTT
CDR3: CASRRQGRVWTEAFF
D: TRBD1
size: -
J: TRBJ1-1
V: TRBV7-2

DNA: TGTGCCAGCTCAACGACCCAGGGGCACGAGCAGTACTTC
CDR3: CASSTTQGHEQYF
D: -
size: -
J: TRBJ2-7
V: TRBV18

DNA: TGTGCCAGCAGCCAAAGCGGGGGGGAGACCCAGTACTTC
CDR3: CASSQSGGETQYF
D: TRBD2
size: -
J: TRBJ2-5
V: TRBV7-3